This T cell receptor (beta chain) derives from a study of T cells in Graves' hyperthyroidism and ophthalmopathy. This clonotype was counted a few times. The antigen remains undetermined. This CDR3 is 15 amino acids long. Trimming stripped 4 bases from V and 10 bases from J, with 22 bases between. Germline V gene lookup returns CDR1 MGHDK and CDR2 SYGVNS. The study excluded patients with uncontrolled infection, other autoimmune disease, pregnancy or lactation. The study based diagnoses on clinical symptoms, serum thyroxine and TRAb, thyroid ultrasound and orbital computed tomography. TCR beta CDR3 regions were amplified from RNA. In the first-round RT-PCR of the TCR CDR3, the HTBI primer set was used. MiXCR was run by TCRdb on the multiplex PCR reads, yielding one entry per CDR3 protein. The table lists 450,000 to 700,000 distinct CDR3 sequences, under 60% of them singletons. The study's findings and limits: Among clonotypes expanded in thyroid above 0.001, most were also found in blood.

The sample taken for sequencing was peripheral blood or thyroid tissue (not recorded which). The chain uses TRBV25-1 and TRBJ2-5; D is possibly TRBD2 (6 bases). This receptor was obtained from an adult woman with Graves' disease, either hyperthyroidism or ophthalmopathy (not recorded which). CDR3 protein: CASSGVGFRERVQYF. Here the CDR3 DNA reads TGTGCCAGCAGTGGGGTGGGGTTTCGGGAGCGGGTCCAGTACTTC.